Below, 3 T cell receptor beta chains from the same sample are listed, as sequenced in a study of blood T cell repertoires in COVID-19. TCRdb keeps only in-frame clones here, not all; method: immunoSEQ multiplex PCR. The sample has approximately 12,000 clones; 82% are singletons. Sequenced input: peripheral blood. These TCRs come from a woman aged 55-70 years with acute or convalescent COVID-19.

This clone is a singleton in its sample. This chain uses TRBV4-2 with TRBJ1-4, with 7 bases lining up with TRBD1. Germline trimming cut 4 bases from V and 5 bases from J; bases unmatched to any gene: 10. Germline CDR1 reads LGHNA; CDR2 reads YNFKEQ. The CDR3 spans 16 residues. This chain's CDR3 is CASSPRGTAPNEKLFF. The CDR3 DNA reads TGTGCCAGCAGCCCGCGTGGGACAGCTCCAAATGAAAAACTGTTTTTT.

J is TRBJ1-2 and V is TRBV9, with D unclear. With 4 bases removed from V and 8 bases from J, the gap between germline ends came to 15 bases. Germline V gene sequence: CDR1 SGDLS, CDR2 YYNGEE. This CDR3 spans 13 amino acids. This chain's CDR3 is CASSSGLPGGYTF. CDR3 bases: TGTGCCAGCAGCTCCGGACTTCCGGGAGGCTACACCTTC.

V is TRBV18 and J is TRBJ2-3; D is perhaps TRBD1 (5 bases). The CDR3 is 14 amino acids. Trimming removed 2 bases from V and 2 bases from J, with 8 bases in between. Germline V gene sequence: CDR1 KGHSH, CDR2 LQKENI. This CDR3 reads CASSPVRDTDTQYF. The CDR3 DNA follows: TGTGCCAGCTCACCAGTCAGGGACACAGATACGCAGTATTTT.